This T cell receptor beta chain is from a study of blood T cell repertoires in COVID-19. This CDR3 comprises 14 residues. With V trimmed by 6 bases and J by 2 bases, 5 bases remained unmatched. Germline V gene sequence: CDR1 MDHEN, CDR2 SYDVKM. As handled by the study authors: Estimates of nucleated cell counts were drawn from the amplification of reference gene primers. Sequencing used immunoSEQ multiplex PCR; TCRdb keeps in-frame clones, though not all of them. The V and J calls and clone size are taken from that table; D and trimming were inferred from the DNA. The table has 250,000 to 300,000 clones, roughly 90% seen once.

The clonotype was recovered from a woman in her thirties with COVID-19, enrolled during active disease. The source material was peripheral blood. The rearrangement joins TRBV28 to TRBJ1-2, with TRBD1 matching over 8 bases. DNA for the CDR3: TGTGCCAGCAGCCGGGACAGGAAGAACTATGGCTACACCTTC. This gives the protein CASSRDRKNYGYTF.